Listed here are 14 T cell receptor beta chains from one sample, sequenced in a study of CD8+ T cells in alopecia areata. RNA, once extracted, was reverse transcribed into cDNA for use as the sequencing template. TCRdb's table, derived via immunoSEQ multiplex PCR, lists solely in-frame clones and lacks some. The sample has 150,000 or so clones; 87% are singletons. The sequences come from CD8+ T cells sorted from blood, collected at week 0. These receptors all come from a human donor with alopecia areata.

The chain combines TRBV27 with TRBJ2-7, with D perhaps TRBD2 (7 bases). The CDR3 has 16 residues. Per the germline V gene, CDR1 is MNHEY and CDR2 is SMNVEV (reference sequence). V was pared by 4 bases and J by 3 bases, with 19 bases between. The CDR3: CASSSVGGGGLYEQYF. DNA for the CDR3: TGTGCCAGCAGTTCCGTCGGCGGGGGCGGACTCTACGAGCAGTACTTC.

This clone was recorded only once. J is TRBJ1-6 and V is TRBV2, with D possibly matching TRBD1 (5 bases). The CDR3 covers 15 residues. From germline, CDR1 is SNHLY and CDR2 FYNNEI. V lost 4 bases and J 7 bases, leaving 14 bases between the germline ends. The CDR3 is CASSAGTTPNSPLHF. For the CDR3, the DNA is TGTGCCAGCAGTGCCGGGACCACCCCAAATTCACCCCTCCACTTT.

The chain combines TRBV19 with TRBJ2-2; D possibly matches TRBD1 or TRBD2 (7 bases each). V was cut by 7 bases and J by 5 bases, with 20 bases left in between. CDR1 and CDR2 (germline): LNHDA, SQIVND (reference sequence). This CDR3 is 16 amino acids long. This CDR3 is CASTLPDREGTGELFF. The DNA for the CDR3 is TGTGCCAGTACCCTCCCCGACAGGGAGGGGACCGGGGAGCTGTTTTTT. The variable domain in full, with the rest retrieved from reference TRBV19 and TRBJ2-2, is DGGITQSPKYLFRKEGQNVTLSCEQNLNHDAMYWYRQDPGQGLRLIYYSQIVNDFQKGDIAEGYSVSREKKESFPLTVTSAQKNPTAFYLCASTLPDREGTGELFFGEGSRLTVL.

The chain joins TRBV5-1 to TRBJ2-3; the D gene is possibly TRBD1 (6 bases). The V gene's germline CDR1 is SGHRS and CDR2 YFSETQ. The CDR3 is 18 residues long. V was shortened by 4 bases and J by 2 bases, with 23 bases between the two germline ends. The CDR3 DNA reads as TGCGCCAGCAGCCCCCAGGGACACGAGCCTACCACCACAGATACGCAGTATTTT. Encoded protein: CASSPQGHEPTTTDTQYF.

The genes are TRBV6-5 and TRBJ2-3; D is perhaps TRBD1 (5 bases). Trimming took 0 bases from V and 4 from J, leaving 11 bases between them. The CDR3 runs 15 residues. Germline loops: CDR1 MNHEY, CDR2 SVGAGI. CDR3 DNA sequence: TGTGCCAGCAGTTACTCTCCAGGGATGGCAGATACGCAGTATTTT. The encoded protein is CASSYSPGMADTQYF.

A remark on this clone: In the same sample, other DNA sequences code for this CDR3. The chain has TRBV29-1 and TRBJ2-7, with D possibly matching TRBD2 (6 bases). This CDR3 contains 11 residues. V lost 4 bases to trimming and J lost 3 bases, with 7 bases between them. Germline V lookup: CDR1 SQVTM, CDR2 ANQGSEA. This CDR3 is CSVVEGYEQYF. The CDR3 DNA follows: TGCAGCGTTGTGGAGGGCTACGAGCAGTACTTC.

This rearrangement joins TRBV7-9 to TRBJ2-7; 11 nucleotides match TRBD1. Germline CDR1 and CDR2: SEHNR and FQNEAQ (reference sequence). Germline trimming cut 5 bases from V and 2 bases from J; bases unmatched to any gene: 8. The CDR3 loop spans 16 amino acids. The CDR3 loop reads CASSTGQGVPAYEQYF. The CDR3 DNA reads TGTGCCAGCAGCACGGGACAGGGGGTGCCCGCCTACGAGCAGTACTTC.

The chain combines TRBV27 with TRBJ1-2, with 7 bases lining up with TRBD1. Germline values: CDR1 MNHEY, CDR2 SMNVEV (reference sequence). The CDR3 contains 14 residues. V was clipped by 2 bases and J by 3 bases; unmatched bases: 3. The CDR3 loop reads CASSLTGADYGYTF. The CDR3 nucleotides are TGTGCCAGCAGTTTAACAGGGGCCGACTATGGCTACACCTTC.

About this clone itself: The sample contains more than one DNA sequence encoding this CDR3. The V call is TRBV27, the J call TRBJ2-7, with D perhaps TRBD2 (6 bases). Per germline, CDR1 MNHEY and CDR2 SMNVEV (reference sequence). This CDR3 is built from 13 residues. With 3 bases removed from V and 1 base from J, the gap between germline ends came to 7 bases. The CDR3 region is CASSFGGSYEQYF. CDR3 nucleotides: TGTGCCAGCAGTTTCGGAGGGTCCTACGAGCAGTACTTC.

The chain links TRBV27 to TRBJ2-1, with D perhaps being TRBD1 or TRBD2 (5 bases each). The CDR3 length is 14 residues. V was cut by 6 bases and J by 6 bases, with 15 bases left in between. The germline V gene has CDR1 MNHEY and CDR2 SMNVEV (reference sequence). CDR3 in amino acids: CASRPSGPTNEQFF. The CDR3 DNA reads TGTGCCAGCAGACCCTCGGGACCAACCAATGAGCAGTTCTTC.

J is TRBJ2-5 and V is TRBV27; D could derive from TRBD1 or TRBD2 (5 bases each). Germline CDR1 MNHEY, CDR2 SMNVEV (reference sequence). This CDR3 is 14 amino acids long. The V gene lost 8 bases and the J gene lost 5 bases, with 18 bases spanning the gap. The CDR3 loop is CASRLGGPGETQYF. CDR3 bases: TGTGCCAGCCGGTTGGGCGGGCCAGGGGAGACCCAGTACTTC.

A note on this clone: This CDR3 is also generated by other DNA sequences in the sample. The chain combines TRBV5-6 with TRBJ2-7; no definite D call. V was pared by 2 bases and J by 3 bases, with 6 bases between. The length of the CDR3 is 12 residues. From germline, CDR1 is SGHDT and CDR2 YYEEEE. The CDR3 DNA reads TGTGCCAGCAGCTTAGTAAGCTACGAGCAGTACTTC. Protein: CASSLVSYEQYF.

V gene TRBV6-5 combines with J gene TRBJ2-5; no firm D call. TRBJ2-7 explains the end of the DNA better; the J call may be wrong. CDR1 is MNHEY and CDR2 is SVGAGI in the germline V gene. The CDR3 loop spans 13 amino acids. CDR3 residues: CASSRPRRDEQYF. CDR3 nucleotide sequence: TGTGCCAGCAGCCGACCTAGGAGAGACGAGCAGTACTTC.

The J gene is TRBJ2-4, the V gene TRBV12-5; D call uncertain. The V end was cut by 5 bases, the J end by 0 bases, with 11 bases between. In germline, CDR1 is LGHNT, CDR2 FRNRAP. The CDR3 runs to 15 residues. The DNA of the CDR3 is TGTGCTAGTGGTAACTCGGAACTAGCCAAAAACATTCAGTACTTC. As protein: CASGNSELAKNIQYF.